This T cell receptor (beta chain) comes out of a study of T cells in Graves' hyperthyroidism and ophthalmopathy. Findings of the study overall: Ophthalmopathy prediction by the model preceded onset by a median 6.5 months. Ophthalmopathy could be told apart from stable hyperthyroidism with a 13 V-J model.

TCR beta CDR3 regions were amplified from RNA. RT-PCR in the first round (using the HTBI primer set) targeted the TCR CDR3. MiXCR, applied by TCRdb to the multiplex PCR reads, yields one record per CDR3 protein. The sample has around 340,000 distinct CDR3 sequences, 21% seen once. Each patient was aged 18 to 65 and had newly diagnosed hyperthyroidism of under 2 months' duration. PBMCs stemmed from approximately 10 ml fresh peripheral blood. This clonotype appeared a few times. As yet, its antigen is unknown. CDR3 length: 15 residues. V lost 2 bases, J lost 6 bases, and 15 bases lay in between. From germline, CDR1 is SGHDT and CDR2 YYEEEE.

This chain links TRBV5-6 with TRBJ2-1, with D perhaps matching TRBD2 (6 bases). The TCR comes from a woman in her 50s with Graves' hyperthyroidism. The specimen was blood. The CDR3 protein is CASSFVGGAGNEQFF. The CDR3 DNA sequence: TGTGCCAGCAGCTTTGTAGGCGGGGCCGGCAATGAGCAGTTCTTC. The whole variable domain, filled in from reference TRBV5-6 and TRBJ2-1, reads DAGVTQSPTHLIKTRGQQVTLRCSPKSGHDTVSWYQQALGQGPQFIFQYYEEEERQRGNFPDRFSGHQFPNYSSELNVNALLLGDSALYLCASSFVGGAGNEQFFGPGTRLTVL.